The 13 T cell receptor beta chains below were found in one sample sequenced in a study of T cell changes during pregnancy in multiple sclerosis. TCRdb keeps only in-frame clones here, not all; method: immunoSEQ multiplex PCR. The sample has approximately 48,000 clones; under 95% are singletons. Here the sequenced sample was CD8+ T cells from peripheral blood mononuclear cells, taken before pregnancy. These receptors all come from a female donor with multiple sclerosis, enrolled in a pregnancy study.

The V call is TRBV7-9, the J call TRBJ2-7; D may be TRBD1 (5 bases). The CDR3 consists of 14 residues. Looked up from germline, CDR1 is SEHNR and CDR2 is FQNEAQ (reference sequence). V gave up 3 bases and J gave up 2 bases, with 11 bases separating them. The CDR3, as DNA: TGTGCCAGCAGCTTTTTTGGCAGGGCCTACGAGCAGTACTTC. This translates into CASSFFGRAYEQYF.

The V call is TRBV5-6, the J call TRBJ2-7; 8 bases match TRBD2. The trim removed 4 bases at V and 3 bases at J, leaving 9 bases unmatched. The CDR3 runs 15 residues. The germline V gene encodes CDR1 SGHDT and CDR2 YYEEEE. The CDR3 loop is CASSTGLEILYEQYF. The CDR3, as DNA: TGTGCCAGCAGCACGGGACTAGAGATCCTCTACGAGCAGTACTTC.

The rearrangement links TRBV9 to TRBJ2-1, with 7 bases fitting TRBD1. From germline, CDR1 is SGDLS and CDR2 YYNGEE. The CDR3 has 11 amino acids. Trimming at V came to 3 bases and at J to 12 bases, leaving 3 bases not matched to a gene. Here the CDR3 DNA reads TGTGCCAGCAGCGACCACAGGGGGCAGTTCTTC. Translation: CASSDHRGQFF.

This chain uses TRBV5-1 with TRBJ2-7, with TRBD2 matching 8 bases. This CDR3 spans 14 amino acids. Germline V CDR1 and CDR2: SGHRS, YFSETQ. V was pared by 4 bases and J by 0 bases, with 3 bases of the junction left unmatched. CDR3 bases: TGCGCCAGCAGCGTGCTAGCGGGCTCCTACGAGCAGTACTTC. Its protein product is CASSVLAGSYEQYF. The variable domain in full, completed from reference TRBV5-1 and TRBJ2-7, reads KAGVTQTPRYLIKTRGQQVTLSCSPISGHRSVSWYQQTPGQGLQFLFEYFSETQRNKGNFPGRFSGRQFSNSRSEMNVSTLELGDSALYLCASSVLAGSYEQYFGPGTRLTVT.

This chain connects TRBV27 to TRBJ2-7; 12 positions agree with TRBD2. Trimming cost V 1 base and J 6 bases; bases outside gene matches: 7. The length of the CDR3 is 16 residues. Germline CDR1 is MNHEY and CDR2 is SMNVEV (reference sequence). For the CDR3, the DNA is TGTGCCAGCAGTTTATGGTCCCGGACTAGCGGGACCGAGCAGTACTTC. Translated, it gives CASSLWSRTSGTEQYF.

The V and J genes are TRBV6-5 and TRBJ1-5; no reliable D call. The germline CDR1 and CDR2 sequences are MNHEY and SVGAGI. Trimming removed 2 bases at V and 4 bases at J, with 6 bases between. The CDR3 consists of 13 residues. CDR3 protein: CASSYGPNQPQHF. CDR3 in DNA: TGTGCCAGCAGTTACGGGCCAAATCAGCCCCAGCATTTT.

This chain uses TRBV2 with TRBJ2-7; TRBD2 is a possible D gene (5 bases). Germline V CDR1 and CDR2: SNHLY, FYNNEI. Trimming left V 6 bases short and J 1 base short, with 19 bases between. This CDR3 is built from 16 residues. The CDR3 region is CASSDLDFSISYEQYF. DNA of the CDR3: TGTGCCAGCAGCGACCTGGACTTTTCAATTTCCTACGAGCAGTACTTC.

CDR3 amino acids: CASSLSTGNYNEQFF. The CDR3 region has the DNA TGTGCCAGCAGCTTATCGACGGGAAACTACAATGAGCAGTTCTTC. The chain recombines TRBV7-8 with TRBJ2-1; D is perhaps TRBD2 (5 bases). The V gene's germline CDR1 is SGHVS and CDR2 FQNEAQ. The CDR3 is 15 residues long. V was pared by 2 bases and J by 3 bases, with 11 bases between.

Written as DNA, the CDR3 is TGTGCCACCAGCAGAGCGAGGGGGTCAACTAATGAAAAACTGTTTTTT. It specifies CATSRARGSTNEKLFF. The chain couples TRBV15 to TRBJ1-4, with D maybe TRBD1 (6 bases). This CDR3 has 16 residues. Looked up from germline, CDR1 is LNHNV and CDR2 is YYDKDF (reference sequence). V was cut by 1 base and J by 0 bases, with 9 bases left in between.

The rearrangement uses TRBV27 and TRBJ2-7, with D possibly being TRBD2 (5 bases). This CDR3 spans 12 amino acids. The germline CDR1 and CDR2 sequences are MNHEY and SMNVEV (reference sequence). Trimming took 3 bases from V and 5 from J, leaving 8 bases between them. The CDR3 nucleotides read TGTGCCAGCAGTTTTCCGGGGAACGAGCAGTACTTC. Protein sequence: CASSFPGNEQYF.

The V call is TRBV19, the J call TRBJ1-2, with D unclear. Trimming shortened V by 3 bases and J by 2 bases, and 10 bases separated the two germline ends. There are 14 residues in the CDR3. The germline CDR1 and CDR2 sequences are LNHDA and SQIVND (reference sequence). CDR3 in amino acids: CASSMGPANYGYTF. CDR3 coding DNA: TGTGCCAGTAGTATGGGCCCTGCAAACTATGGCTACACCTTC.

The rearrangement uses TRBV11-2 and TRBJ2-7; 8 bases fit TRBD1. The V segment lost 5 bases and the J segment 0 bases; nucleotides outside the gene matches: 6. The CDR3 totals 15 residues. Per the germline V gene, CDR1 is SGHAT and CDR2 is FQNNGV. CDR3 DNA sequence: TGTGCCAGCAGCGCGAGACAGGGGCGCTCCTACGAGCAGTACTTC. Amino acid sequence: CASSARQGRSYEQYF.

The sample holds a few counts of this clone. The CDR3 is CASSRGGWNEQFF. The CDR3 DNA is TGTGCCAGCAGTCGGGGAGGGTGGAATGAGCAGTTCTTC. The chain couples TRBV25-1 to TRBJ2-1; TRBD2 aligns across 7 bases. CDR3 length: 13 residues. The germline CDR1 and CDR2 sequences are MGHDK and SYGVNS. The J segment lost 7 bases and the V segment lost 5 bases, leaving 5 bases of the junction unmatched.